The T cell receptor (beta chain) under discussion was sequenced for a study of PD-1 blockade in classical Hodgkin lymphoma. Study in general: Patients were treated with nivolumab at 3 mg/kg, and this was given intravenously every 2 weeks. General observations from the study: TCR diversity in CD4+, not CD8+, cells rose significantly by C4D1. Reports indicated that newly diagnosed patients had lower baseline TCR diversity than healthy donors did.

CDR1 LNHDA and CDR2 SQIVND come from the germline V gene (reference sequence). The V and J ends lost 3 bases and 3 bases respectively, with 13 bases between them. The CDR3 loop spans 15 amino acids. Clones were sequenced by immunoSEQ multiplex PCR, and TCRdb holds only the in-frame ones, with some missing. Counted here are approximately 150,000 clones, approximately 81% occurring once; the ten biggest clones make up about 9.2%. All trial patients relapsed after autologous stem cell transplantation. Complete response, partial response or progressive disease constituted the best response categories observed. Turning to this clone: Its antigen remains unidentified.

The TCR originated in a human donor with classical Hodgkin lymphoma. The chain uses TRBV19 and TRBJ2-3; D remains ambiguous. The sequencing here drew on peripheral blood mononuclear cells (PBMCs), taken before the second cycle of nivolumab. CDR3 DNA sequence: TGTGCCAGTAGTATGAGTTTCGGCCAGACAGATACGCAGTATTTT. It is translated as CASSMSFGQTDTQYF. The whole variable domain, remainder taken from reference TRBV19 and TRBJ2-3, is DGGITQSPKYLFRKEGQNVTLSCEQNLNHDAMYWYRQDPGQGLRLIYYSQIVNDFQKGDIAEGYSVSREKKESFPLTVTSAQKNPTAFYLCASSMSFGQTDTQYFGPGTRLTVL.